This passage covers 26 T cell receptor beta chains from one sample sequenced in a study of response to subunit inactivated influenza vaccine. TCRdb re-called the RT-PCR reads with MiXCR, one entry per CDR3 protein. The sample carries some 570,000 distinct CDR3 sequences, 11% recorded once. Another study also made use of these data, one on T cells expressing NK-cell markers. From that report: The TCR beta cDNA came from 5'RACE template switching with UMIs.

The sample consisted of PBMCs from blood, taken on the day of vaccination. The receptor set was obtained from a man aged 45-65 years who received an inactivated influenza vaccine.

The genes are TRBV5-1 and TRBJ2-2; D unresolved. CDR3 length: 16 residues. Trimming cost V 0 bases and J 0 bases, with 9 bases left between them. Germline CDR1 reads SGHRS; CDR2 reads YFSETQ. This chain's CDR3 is CASSLGATTNTGELFF. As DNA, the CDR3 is TGCGCCAGCAGCTTGGGGGCAACTACGAACACCGGGGAGCTGTTTTTT.

CDR3 in amino acids: CASSLLGGQTNTGELFF. CDR3 DNA: TGCGCCAGCAGCTTGTTAGGCGGGCAGACGAACACCGGGGAGCTGTTTTTT. V gene TRBV5-1 combines with J gene TRBJ2-2; tentatively, D is TRBD2 (5 bases). The V end was cut by 1 base, the J end by 0 bases, with 13 bases between. The CDR3 totals 17 residues. The germline CDR1 and CDR2 sequences are SGHRS and YFSETQ.

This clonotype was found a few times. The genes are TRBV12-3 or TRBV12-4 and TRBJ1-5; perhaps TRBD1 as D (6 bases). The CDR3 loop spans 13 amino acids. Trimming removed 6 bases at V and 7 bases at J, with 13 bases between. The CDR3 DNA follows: TGTGCCAGCAGGCCTACAGGGAGCCAGCCCCAGCATTTT. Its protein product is CASRPTGSQPQHF.

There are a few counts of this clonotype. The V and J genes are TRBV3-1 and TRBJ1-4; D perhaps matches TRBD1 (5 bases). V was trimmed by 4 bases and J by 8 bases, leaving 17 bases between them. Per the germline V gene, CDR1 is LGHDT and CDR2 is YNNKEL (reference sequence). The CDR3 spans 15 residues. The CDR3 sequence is CASSLYGGVSEKLFF. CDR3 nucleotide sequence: TGTGCCAGCAGCCTCTACGGGGGGGTATCGGAAAAACTGTTTTTT.

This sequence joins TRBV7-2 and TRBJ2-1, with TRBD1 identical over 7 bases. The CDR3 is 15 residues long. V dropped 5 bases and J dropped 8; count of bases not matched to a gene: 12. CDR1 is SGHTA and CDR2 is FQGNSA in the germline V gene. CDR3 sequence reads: CASSLGTVFLDEQFF. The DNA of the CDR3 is TGTGCCAGCAGCCTCGGGACAGTCTTTTTAGATGAGCAGTTCTTC.

CDR3 residues: CASSQGTSGGDEQFF. The DNA of the CDR3 is TGCGCCAGCAGCCAAGGGACTAGCGGGGGTGATGAGCAGTTCTTC. The chain couples TRBV4-1 to TRBJ2-1; 13 bases fit TRBD2. V shed 1 base and J 8 bases; nucleotides not matched to a gene: 2. The V gene's germline CDR1 is MGHRA and CDR2 YSYEKL. This CDR3 has 15 residues.

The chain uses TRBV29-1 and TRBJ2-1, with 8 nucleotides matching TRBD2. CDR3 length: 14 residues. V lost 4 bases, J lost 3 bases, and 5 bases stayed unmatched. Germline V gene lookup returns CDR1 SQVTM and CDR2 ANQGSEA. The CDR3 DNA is TGCAGCGTTGGCGGCGGGGGGCACTACAATGAGCAGTTCTTC. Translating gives CSVGGGGHYNEQFF.

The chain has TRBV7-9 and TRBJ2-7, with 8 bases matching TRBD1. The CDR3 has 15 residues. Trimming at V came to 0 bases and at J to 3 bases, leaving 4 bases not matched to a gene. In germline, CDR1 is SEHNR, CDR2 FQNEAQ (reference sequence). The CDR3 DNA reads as TGTGCCAGCAGCTTAGCGTTAACAGGGGGCTACGAGCAGTACTTC. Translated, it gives CASSLALTGGYEQYF.

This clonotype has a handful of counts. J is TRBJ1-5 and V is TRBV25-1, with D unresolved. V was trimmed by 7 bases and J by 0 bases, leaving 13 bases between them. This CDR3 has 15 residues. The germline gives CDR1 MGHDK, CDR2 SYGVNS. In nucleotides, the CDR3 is TGTGCCAGCATCCCCCTGGTCTATAGCAATCAGCCCCAGCATTTT. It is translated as CASIPLVYSNQPQHF.

The CDR3 DNA reads as TGTGCCAGCAGCCTGAGACAGACAGATACGCAGTATTTT. This translates into CASSLRQTDTQYF. The V call is TRBV7-3, the J call TRBJ2-3; weak D call: TRBD1 (5 bases). Trimming removed 5 bases from V and 3 bases from J, with 9 bases in between. The CDR3 has 13 residues. CDR1 is SGHTA, CDR2 FQGTGA, per germline.

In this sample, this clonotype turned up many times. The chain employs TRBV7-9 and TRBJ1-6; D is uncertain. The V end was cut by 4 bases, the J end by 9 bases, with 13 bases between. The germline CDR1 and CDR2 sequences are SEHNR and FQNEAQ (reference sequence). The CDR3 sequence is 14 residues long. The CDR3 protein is CASSSARNGSPLHF. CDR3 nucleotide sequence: TGTGCCAGCAGCTCCGCCCGGAATGGTTCACCCCTCCACTTT.

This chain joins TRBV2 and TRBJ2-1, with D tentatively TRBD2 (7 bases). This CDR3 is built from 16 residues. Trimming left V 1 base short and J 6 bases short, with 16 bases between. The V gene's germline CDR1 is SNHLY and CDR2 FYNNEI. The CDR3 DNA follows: TGTGCCAGCAGTGAAGAAGGGGGGGCCTTACCCAATGAGCAGTTCTTC. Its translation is CASSEEGGALPNEQFF. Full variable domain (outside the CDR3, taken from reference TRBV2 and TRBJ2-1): EPEVTQTPSHQVTQMGQEVILRCVPISNHLYFYWYRQILGQKVEFLVSFYNNEISEKSEIFDDQFSVERPDGSNFTLKIRSTKLEDSAMYFCASSEEGGALPNEQFFGPGTRLTVL.

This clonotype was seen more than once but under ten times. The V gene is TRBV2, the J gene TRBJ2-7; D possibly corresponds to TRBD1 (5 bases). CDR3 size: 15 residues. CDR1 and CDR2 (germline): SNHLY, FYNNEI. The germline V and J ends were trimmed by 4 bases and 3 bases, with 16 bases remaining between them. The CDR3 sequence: CASSGLTVGNYEQYF. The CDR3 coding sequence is TGTGCCAGCAGTGGGTTGACAGTAGGGAACTACGAGCAGTACTTC.

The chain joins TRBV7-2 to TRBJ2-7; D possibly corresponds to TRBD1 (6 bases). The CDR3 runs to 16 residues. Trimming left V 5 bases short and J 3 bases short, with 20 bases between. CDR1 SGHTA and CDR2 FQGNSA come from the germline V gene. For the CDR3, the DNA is TGTGCCAGCAGCCTCGCCGCCGGACAGAAGTACTACGAGCAGTACTTC. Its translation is CASSLAAGQKYYEQYF.

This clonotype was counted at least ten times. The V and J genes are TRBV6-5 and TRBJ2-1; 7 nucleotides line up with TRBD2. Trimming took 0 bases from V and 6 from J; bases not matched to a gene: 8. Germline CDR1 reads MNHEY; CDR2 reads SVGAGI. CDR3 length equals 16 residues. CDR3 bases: TGTGCCAGCAGTTACTCGACCAGCGGGGTTCGCAATGAGCAGTTCTTC. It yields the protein CASSYSTSGVRNEQFF.

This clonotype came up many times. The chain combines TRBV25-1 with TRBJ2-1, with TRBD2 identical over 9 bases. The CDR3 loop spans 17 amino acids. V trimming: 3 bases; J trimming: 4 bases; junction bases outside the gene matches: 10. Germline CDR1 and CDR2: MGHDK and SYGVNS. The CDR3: CASSDDMTSGYYNEQFF. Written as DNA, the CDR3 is TGTGCCAGCAGTGACGATATGACTAGCGGTTATTACAATGAGCAGTTCTTC. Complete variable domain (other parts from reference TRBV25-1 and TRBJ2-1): EADIYQTPRYLVIGTGKKITLECSQTMGHDKMYWYQQDPGMELHLIHYSYGVNSTEKGDLSSESTVSRIRTEHFPLTLESARPSHTSQYLCASSDDMTSGYYNEQFFGPGTRLTVL.

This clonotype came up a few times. CDR3 nucleotide sequence: TGTGCCAGCTCACCACGGCAGCTTCAGAACACTGAAGCTTTCTTT. Its protein product is CASSPRQLQNTEAFF. V gene TRBV18 combines with J gene TRBJ1-1; D uncertain. The V end was cut by 1 base, the J end by 1 base, with 10 bases between. Germline V gene lookup returns CDR1 KGHSH and CDR2 LQKENI. The CDR3 consists of 15 residues.

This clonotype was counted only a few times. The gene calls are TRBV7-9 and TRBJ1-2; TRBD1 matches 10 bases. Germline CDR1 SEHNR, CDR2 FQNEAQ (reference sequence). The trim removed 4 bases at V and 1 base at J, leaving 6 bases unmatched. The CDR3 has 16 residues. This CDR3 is CASSSRTGGGNYGYTF. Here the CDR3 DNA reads TGTGCCAGCAGCTCCCGGACAGGGGGGGGTAACTATGGCTACACCTTC.

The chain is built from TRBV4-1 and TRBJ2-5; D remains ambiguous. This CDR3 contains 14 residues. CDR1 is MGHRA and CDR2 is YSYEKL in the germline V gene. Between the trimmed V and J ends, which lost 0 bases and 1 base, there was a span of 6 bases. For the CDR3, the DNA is TGCGCCAGCAGCCAAGATGGGTTCCAAGAGACCCAGTACTTC. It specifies CASSQDGFQETQYF.

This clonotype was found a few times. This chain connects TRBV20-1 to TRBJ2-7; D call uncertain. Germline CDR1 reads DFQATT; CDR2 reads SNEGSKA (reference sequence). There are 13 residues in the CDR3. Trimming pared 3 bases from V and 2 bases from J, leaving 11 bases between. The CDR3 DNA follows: TGCAGTGCTAGGGATAGGGCTCCCTACGAGCAGTACTTC. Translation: CSARDRAPYEQYF.

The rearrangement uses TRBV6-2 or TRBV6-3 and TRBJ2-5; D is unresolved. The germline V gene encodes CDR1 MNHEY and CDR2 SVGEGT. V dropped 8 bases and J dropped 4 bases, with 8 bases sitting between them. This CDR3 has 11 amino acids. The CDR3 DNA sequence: TGTGCCAGCGCCAGGAGAGAGACCCAGTACTTC. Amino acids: CASARRETQYF.

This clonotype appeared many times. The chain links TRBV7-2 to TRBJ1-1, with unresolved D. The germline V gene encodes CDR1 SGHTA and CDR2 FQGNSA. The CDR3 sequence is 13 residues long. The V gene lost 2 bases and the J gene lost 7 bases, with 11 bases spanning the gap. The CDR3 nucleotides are TGTGCCAGCAGCTTAAATCCGGAGGGTGAAGCTTTCTTT. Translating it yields CASSLNPEGEAFF.

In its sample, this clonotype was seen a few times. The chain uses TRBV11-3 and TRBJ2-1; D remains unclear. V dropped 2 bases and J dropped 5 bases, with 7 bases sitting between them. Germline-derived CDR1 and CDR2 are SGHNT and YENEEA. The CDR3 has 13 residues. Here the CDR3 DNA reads TGTGCCAGCAGCTTATCTGGAGACAATGAGCAGTTCTTC. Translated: CASSLSGDNEQFF.

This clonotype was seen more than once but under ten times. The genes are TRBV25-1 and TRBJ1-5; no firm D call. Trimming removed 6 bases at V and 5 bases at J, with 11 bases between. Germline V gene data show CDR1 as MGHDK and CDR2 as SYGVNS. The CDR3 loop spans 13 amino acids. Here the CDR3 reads CASSPGSYQPQHF. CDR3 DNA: TGTGCCAGCAGCCCCGGGTCTTATCAGCCCCAGCATTTT.

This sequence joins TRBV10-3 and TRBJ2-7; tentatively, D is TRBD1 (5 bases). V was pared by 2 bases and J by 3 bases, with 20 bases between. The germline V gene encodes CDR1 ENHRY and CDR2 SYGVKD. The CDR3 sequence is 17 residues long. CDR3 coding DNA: TGTGCCATCAGTGAGACTCCTTCGACAGCGACTCTCTACGAGCAGTACTTC. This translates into CAISETPSTATLYEQYF.

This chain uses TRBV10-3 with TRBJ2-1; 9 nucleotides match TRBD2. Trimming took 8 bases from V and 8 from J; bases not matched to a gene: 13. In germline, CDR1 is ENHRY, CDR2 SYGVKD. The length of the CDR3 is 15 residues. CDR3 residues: CAIQSGGGASDEQFF. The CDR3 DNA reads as TGTGCCATCCAGTCGGGCGGGGGGGCCTCTGATGAGCAGTTCTTC.